The source of this TCR beta chain is a study of blood T cell repertoires in COVID-19. Adults between about 18 and 95 years of age took part from 24 US areas. Researchers sorted participants into cohorts using their self-reported clinical history. The CDR3 has 16 amino acids. Trimming removed 1 base from V and 6 bases from J; junction bases left unmatched: 5. Germline CDR1 reads SGHDN; CDR2 reads FVKESK. The table came from immunoSEQ multiplex PCR; TCRdb's copy has only in-frame clones and leaves some out. Of 250,000 to 300,000 clones listed, 84% are singletons. The TCR sequence derives from a man aged 25 to 40 with acute COVID-19. V gene TRBV14 combines with J gene TRBJ1-6, with 8 bases identical to TRBD1. Material for sequencing was PBMCs or T cells enriched from blood (not recorded which). The CDR3 DNA reads TGTGCCAGCAGCCAAGTAACAGGGGGACCTAATTCACCCCTCCACTTT. This translates into CASSQVTGGPNSPLHF.